These 19 T cell receptor beta chains were sequenced from one sample in a study of T-cell reconstitution after alpha-beta-depleted transplantation in children. This sample's TCRbeta library carried unique molecular identifier barcodes. TCRdb itself ran the PCR reads through MiXCR, one entry per CDR3 protein. The profile shows approximately 97,000 distinct CDR3 sequences, under 7% of them singletons. Sequences were derived from PBMCs, mostly from graft donor cells, sampled 60 days after TCRalphabeta/CD19-depleted stem cell transplant. These receptors were obtained from a female patient aged 2-9 years who had a stem cell transplant for Fanconi anemia, so the T cells may come from the graft donor.

In this sample, this clonotype turned up many times. The rearrangement links TRBV18 to TRBJ2-1, with 7 bases fitting TRBD1. The germline V gene encodes CDR1 KGHSH and CDR2 LQKENI. The CDR3 is 16 residues long. Trimming took 0 bases from V and 2 from J; bases not matched to a gene: 4. CDR3 sequence: CASSPPVGGTYNEQFF. In nucleotides, the CDR3 is TGTGCCAGCTCACCACCGGTAGGGGGCACCTACAATGAGCAGTTCTTC.

This clonotype was seen only once. This likely comes from a read error, as the CDR3 has no conserved phenylalanine or tryptophan at its end. The chain employs TRBV20-1 and TRBJ1-1; 7 nucleotides match TRBD1. Losses at the gene ends were 2 bases for V and 7 bases for J; bases not matched to a gene: 7. Germline CDR1 is DFQATT and CDR2 is SNEGSKA (reference sequence). The CDR3 length is 13 residues. The CDR3 bases are TGCAGTGCTAGATCTAGGGCAGGGGGTGAAGCTTTCTCT. It specifies CSARSRAGGEAFS.

This clonotype was detected many times. The chain links TRBV5-1 to TRBJ2-5; D remains ambiguous. There are 14 residues in the CDR3. CDR1 and CDR2 (germline): SGHRS, YFSETQ. V gave up 4 bases and J gave up 3 bases, with 13 bases separating them. The CDR3 DNA sequence: TGCGCCAGCAGCATGCTGAACGCCGAAGAGACCCAGTACTTC. This translates into CASSMLNAEETQYF.

This clonotype was seen repeatedly, ten times or more. The chain employs TRBV7-6 and TRBJ2-7, with 8 bases aligning to TRBD1. Germline V gene lookup returns CDR1 SGHVS and CDR2 FNYEAQ. CDR3 length: 13 residues. Unmatched junction bases numbered 7, after V lost 5 bases and J lost 7 bases. The chain's CDR3 is CASSPWTGREQYF. As DNA, the CDR3 is TGTGCCAGCAGCCCCTGGACAGGGAGAGAGCAGTACTTC.

The CDR3 nucleotides are TGTGCCAGCTCACCACCCTCTAACACAGATACGCAGTATTTT. This codes for CASSPPSNTDTQYF. The gene calls are TRBV18 and TRBJ2-3; D is unresolved. Per germline, CDR1 KGHSH and CDR2 LQKENI. V shed 0 bases and J shed 2 bases, with 6 bases lying between them. CDR3 length equals 14 residues.

At least ten counts were recorded for this clonotype. V and J are TRBV20-1 and TRBJ2-7; 7 nucleotides line up with TRBD2. The V gene end was trimmed by 3 bases and the J gene end by 2 bases; junction bases not matched to a gene: 7. CDR1 is DFQATT and CDR2 is SNEGSKA in the germline V gene (reference sequence). This CDR3 contains 14 residues. The CDR3 nucleotides are TGCAGTGCTAGCTCTAGCGGAGCTACCTACGAGCAGTACTTC. This sequence encodes CSASSSGATYEQYF.

This clonotype has ten or more counts. The chain joins TRBV20-1 to TRBJ2-6; TRBD2 is a possible D gene (5 bases). Germline V gene lookup returns CDR1 DFQATT and CDR2 SNEGSKA (reference sequence). V shed 2 bases and J shed 2 bases, with 22 bases lying between them. The CDR3 has 19 residues. The CDR3 DNA is TGCAGTGCTAGAATAAACAAGAGGGAACCGTTTCCTGGGGCCAACGTCCTGACTTTC. This translates into CSARINKREPFPGANVLTF.

This clonotype was counted at least ten times. The chain has TRBV5-6 and TRBJ2-6, with TRBD1 identical over 8 bases. This CDR3 region has 15 residues. The germline CDR1 and CDR2 sequences are SGHDT and YYEEEE. V lost 4 bases to trimming and J lost 3 bases; unmatched junction nucleotides: 3. CDR3: CASSPDRVGANVLTF. The CDR3 nucleotides read TGTGCCAGCAGCCCGGACAGGGTTGGGGCCAACGTCCTGACTTTC.

The sample holds a few counts of this clonotype. This sequence joins TRBV20-1 and TRBJ1-2; D is unresolved. Germline CDR1 DFQATT, CDR2 SNEGSKA (reference sequence). Deletions cut 2 bases from V and 5 bases from J, with 18 bases between. The CDR3 has 15 residues. CDR3 coding DNA: TGCAGTGCTAGATCCCCTTACCTCTCGGGATATGGCTACACCTTC. Protein sequence: CSARSPYLSGYGYTF.

This clonotype was counted ten times or more. The chain couples TRBV20-1 to TRBJ1-1; TRBD1 might be the D (5 bases). Trimming cost V 3 bases and J 3 bases, with 23 bases left between them. The germline V gene has CDR1 DFQATT and CDR2 SNEGSKA (reference sequence). The CDR3 covers 17 residues. Here the CDR3 reads CSARSSATRAVDTEAFF. CDR3 in DNA: TGCAGTGCTAGGTCAAGTGCAACCAGGGCAGTGGACACTGAAGCTTTCTTT.

The CDR3 sequence is CASSYGAGNEQFF. The CDR3 nucleotides are TGTGCCAGCAGCTACGGGGCGGGCAATGAGCAGTTCTTC. The rearrangement links TRBV27 to TRBJ2-1; either TRBD1 or TRBD2 may fit D (5 bases each). The V gene lost 6 bases and the J gene lost 6 bases, with 12 bases spanning the gap. The CDR3 runs 13 residues. Germline V gene lookup returns CDR1 MNHEY and CDR2 SMNVEV (reference sequence).

V and J are TRBV4-1 and TRBJ2-3; maybe TRBD2 (5 bases). The germline V gene encodes CDR1 MGHRA and CDR2 YSYEKL. This CDR3 has 16 amino acids. V was clipped by 4 bases and J by 1 base, with 15 bases between them. DNA for the CDR3: TGCGCCAGCAGCCTCCGAAGGTCGCGGGGCACAGATACGCAGTATTTT. Protein sequence: CASSLRRSRGTDTQYF.

This clonotype was observed a few times. The chain links TRBV27 to TRBJ2-5; D is undetermined. The CDR3 has 17 amino acids. The germline CDR1 and CDR2 sequences are MNHEY and SMNVEV (reference sequence). V was pared by 5 bases and J by 3 bases, with 22 bases between. CDR3 coding DNA: TGTGCCAGCAGTCCGCTTGTCGGCGGACGGCACGAAGAGACCCAGTACTTC. Translated, it gives CASSPLVGGRHEETQYF.

This clonotype was detected ten times or more. The rearrangement joins TRBV5-1 to TRBJ2-3; D gene unclear. The CDR3 covers 13 residues. V gave up 3 bases and J gave up 4 bases, with 9 bases separating them. CDR1 is SGHRS, CDR2 YFSETQ, per germline. The CDR3 loop is CASSSPGPDTQYF. The CDR3, as DNA: TGCGCCAGCAGCTCCCCTGGGCCAGATACGCAGTATTTT. The whole variable domain, remainder taken from reference TRBV5-1 and TRBJ2-3, is KAGVTQTPRYLIKTRGQQVTLSCSPISGHRSVSWYQQTPGQGLQFLFEYFSETQRNKGNFPGRFSGRQFSNSRSEMNVSTLELGDSALYLCASSSPGPDTQYFGPGTRLTVL.

The sample holds a few counts of this clonotype. The chain carries TRBV7-8 and TRBJ1-6; weak D call: TRBD1 (6 bases). This CDR3 has 13 residues. Trimming removed 1 base at V and 9 bases at J, with 7 bases between. From germline, CDR1 is SGHVS and CDR2 FQNEAQ. The CDR3 spells CASSLGGGSPLHF. The CDR3, as DNA: TGTGCCAGCAGCTTAGGAGGGGGTTCACCCCTCCACTTT.

This clonotype was recorded many times. The CDR3 bases are TGTGCCAGCAGCCAAGATAGACTAGCGGGAGGGGAGAGGGAGACCCAGTACTTC. This sequence encodes CASSQDRLAGGERETQYF. The rearrangement joins TRBV4-2 to TRBJ2-5, with 14 bases matching TRBD2. This CDR3 has 18 residues. The trim removed 0 bases at V and 5 bases at J, leaving 8 bases unmatched. Germline CDR1 LGHNA, CDR2 YNFKEQ.

There are a few counts of this clonotype. The rearrangement joins TRBV6-5 to TRBJ1-2; 11 nucleotides align to TRBD1. This CDR3 spans 15 amino acids. V gave up 2 bases and J gave up 4 bases; unmatched junction bases: 3. Germline CDR1 is MNHEY and CDR2 is SVGAGI. The CDR3 region has the DNA TGTGCCAGCAGTTACCGTGGACAGGGGGCCTATGGCTACACCTTC. Translation gives CASSYRGQGAYGYTF.

This clonotype was recorded at least ten times. The V and J genes are TRBV15 and TRBJ2-3; D gene ambiguous. Per germline, CDR1 LNHNV and CDR2 YYDKDF (reference sequence). Deletions cut 0 bases from V and 6 bases from J, with 10 bases between. The CDR3 consists of 14 residues. The CDR3 region has the DNA TGTGCCACCAGCAGAGATCCCGGTCACGATACGCAGTATTTT. Translating gives CATSRDPGHDTQYF.

This clonotype was counted at least ten times. J is TRBJ2-5 and V is TRBV12-3 or TRBV12-4; D is ambiguous. V was trimmed by 10 bases and J by 4 bases, leaving 16 bases between them. The CDR3 runs 13 residues. The CDR3 loop is CAILPPGRETQYF. CDR3 nucleotides: TGTGCCATCCTACCCCCAGGCAGAGAGACCCAGTACTTC.